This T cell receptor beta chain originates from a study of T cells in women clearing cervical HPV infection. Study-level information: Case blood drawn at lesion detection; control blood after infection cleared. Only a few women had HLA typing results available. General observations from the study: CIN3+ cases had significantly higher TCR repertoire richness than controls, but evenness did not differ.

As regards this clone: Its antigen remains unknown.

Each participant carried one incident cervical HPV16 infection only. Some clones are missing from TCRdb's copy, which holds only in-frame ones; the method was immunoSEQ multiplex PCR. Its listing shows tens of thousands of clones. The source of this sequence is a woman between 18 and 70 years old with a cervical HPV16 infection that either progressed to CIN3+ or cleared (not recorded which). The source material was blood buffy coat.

Incomplete CDR3 DNA: TGCGCCAGCAGCCAAGGACAGTCACAAGAGACC. Its protein product is CASSQGQSQET. The whole CDR3 sequence reads CASSQGQSQETQYF. The chain joins TRBV4-1 to TRBJ2-5, with D perhaps matching TRBD1 (5 bases). The CDR3 end lies 3 residues beyond the end of the read and is filled in from the germline J gene. The CDR3 loop spans 14 amino acids. V was cut by 1 base and J by 2 bases, with 8 bases left in between. CDR1 is MGHRA, CDR2 YSYEKL, per germline.